The 30 T cell receptor beta chains presented below share a single source sample, sequenced in a study of T cells after yellow fever vaccination. TCRdb fed the 5' RACE reads into MiXCR, producing one record per CDR3 protein. Of roughly 500,000 distinct CDR3 sequences listed, around 21% were seen once; the top ten hold around 15%. The sequencing used PBMCs, collected 15 days after the yellow fever booster vaccination. Receptors were obtained from a man aged 25 to 40 who received the YFV17D yellow fever vaccine.

The J gene is TRBJ1-5, the V gene TRBV6-1; the D gene is possibly TRBD1 (6 bases). V lost 1 base and J 7 bases, leaving 11 bases between the germline ends. The CDR3 contains 14 residues. The V gene's germline CDR1 is MNHNS and CDR2 SASEGT. This CDR3 is CASSEDRAYQPQHF. CDR3 DNA: TGTGCCAGCAGTGAAGACAGGGCATACCAGCCCCAGCATTTT.

This clonotype was seen a single time. The chain employs TRBV20-1 and TRBJ2-7; tentative D call: TRBD1 (7 bases). From germline, CDR1 is DFQATT and CDR2 SNEGSKA (reference sequence). V lost 1 base and J 4 bases, leaving 23 bases between the germline ends. The CDR3 runs to 17 residues. The DNA for the CDR3 is TGCAGTGCTAGAGGGAGGGGGCAGACCACCAAGAATTACGAGCAGTACTTC. Its translation: CSARGRGQTTKNYEQYF.

In this sample, this clonotype turned up a few times. The rearrangement links TRBV5-1 to TRBJ2-1, with TRBD1 matching over 11 bases. The CDR3 has 17 residues. The V segment lost 3 bases and the J segment 0 bases; nucleotides outside the gene matches: 5. CDR1 and CDR2 from the germline V gene are SGHRS and YFSETQ. CDR3 in amino acids: CASSSAGTGGSYNEQFF. The CDR3 bases are TGCGCCAGCAGCTCGGCCGGGACAGGGGGCTCCTACAATGAGCAGTTCTTC.

Many counts were recorded for this clonotype. The chain links TRBV7-2 to TRBJ2-5; maybe TRBD1 (6 bases). Looked up from germline, CDR1 is SGHTA and CDR2 is FQGNSA. Trimming shortened V by 4 bases and J by 1 base, and 7 bases separated the two germline ends. This CDR3 contains 13 residues. CDR3 DNA sequence: TGTGCCAGCAGCTCAGGGGTCCAAGAGACCCAGTACTTC. Its protein is CASSSGVQETQYF.

This clonotype appeared a few times. This chain links TRBV24-1 with TRBJ1-1; D gene unclear. The length of the CDR3 is 15 residues. V was shortened by 5 bases and J by 0 bases, with 12 bases between the two germline ends. CDR1 is KGHDR, CDR2 SFDVKD, per germline. CDR3 in amino acids: CATSASDTLNTEAFF. Here the CDR3 DNA reads TGTGCCACCAGTGCCTCCGACACCCTGAACACTGAAGCTTTCTTT.

The V call is TRBV5-4, the J call TRBJ2-1; D is undetermined. CDR1 is SGHNT, CDR2 YYREEE, per germline (reference sequence). The CDR3 has 12 residues. Trimming shortened V by 2 bases and J by 9 bases, and 9 bases separated the two germline ends. CDR3: CASSFANGEQFF. The CDR3 coding sequence is TGTGCCAGCAGCTTCGCCAACGGTGAGCAGTTCTTC. The whole variable domain, remainder taken from reference TRBV5-4 and TRBJ2-1, is ETGVTQSPTHLIKTRGQQVTLRCSSQSGHNTVSWYQQALGQGPQFIFQYYREEENGRGNFPPRFSGLQFPNYSSELNVNALELDDSALYLCASSFANGEQFFGPGTRLTVL.

J is TRBJ2-7 and V is TRBV20-1; D could derive from TRBD1 or TRBD2 (6 bases each). Germline-derived CDR1 and CDR2 are DFQATT and SNEGSKA (reference sequence). V was cut by 4 bases and J by 4 bases, with 11 bases left in between. The CDR3 is 12 residues long. The CDR3 spells CSAIGGPYEQYF. The CDR3 bases are TGCAGTGCTATAGGGGGGCCGTACGAGCAGTACTTC.

CDR3 region: CASSLVSYRETQYF. CDR3 bases: TGTGCCAGCAGCTTAGTATCGTACCGAGAGACCCAGTACTTC. The chain uses TRBV11-2 and TRBJ2-5; D unresolved. V was trimmed by 1 base and J by 4 bases, leaving 10 bases between them. The CDR3 sequence is 14 residues long. CDR1 SGHAT and CDR2 FQNNGV come from the germline V gene.

This clonotype was seen a handful of times. The CDR3 DNA reads TGTGCCAGCAGCGGCCCTCACCGGGGCACAGATACGCAGTATTTT. Translating gives CASSGPHRGTDTQYF. The rearrangement uses TRBV9 and TRBJ2-3; D not certain. The V gene lost 3 bases and the J gene lost 1 base, with 12 bases spanning the gap. The CDR3 extends over 15 amino acids. Germline V gene data show CDR1 as SGDLS and CDR2 as YYNGEE.

This clonotype was recorded a few times. This chain joins TRBV29-1 and TRBJ2-3; D remains unclear. Germline CDR1 reads SQVTM; CDR2 reads ANQGSEA. Trimming pared 4 bases from V and 2 bases from J, leaving 10 bases between. This CDR3 is built from 13 residues. The CDR3 loop reads CSVGGSPTDTQYF. In DNA form, the CDR3 reads TGCAGCGTTGGTGGGTCCCCCACAGATACGCAGTATTTT.

The chain employs TRBV4-2 and TRBJ2-6; 12 nucleotides agree with TRBD2. The CDR3 totals 17 residues. V gave up 5 bases and J gave up 4 bases; unmatched junction bases: 6. CDR1 is LGHNA and CDR2 is YNFKEQ in the germline V gene. CDR3 bases: TGTGCCAGCAGCTACCGACTAGCGGGAGCCGGGGCCAACGTCCTGACTTTC. As protein: CASSYRLAGAGANVLTF.

The chain has TRBV5-6 and TRBJ2-2; a possible D gene is TRBD2 (5 bases). CDR3 length: 16 amino acids. V was shortened by 1 base and J by 7 bases, with 17 bases between the two germline ends. Per germline, CDR1 SGHDT and CDR2 YYEEEE. This chain's CDR3 is CASSLWVGVLSGELFF. Written as DNA, the CDR3 is TGTGCCAGCAGCTTGTGGGTCGGGGTTCTGAGCGGGGAGCTGTTTTTT.

This clonotype was counted between two and nine times. The rearrangement uses TRBV7-3 and TRBJ2-2; possible D gene TRBD1, 6 bases. CDR1 is SGHTA and CDR2 is FQGTGA in the germline V gene. The CDR3 has 13 residues. V dropped 5 bases and J dropped 10 bases, with 14 bases sitting between them. CDR3 nucleotides: TGTGCCAGCAGCAGTGGGGGCGGTGCGGAGCTGTTTTTT. As protein: CASSSGGGAELFF.

This clonotype has at least ten counts. The V gene is TRBV4-3, the J gene TRBJ1-5; 8 bases agree with TRBD1. This CDR3 comprises 13 residues. The ends lost 3 bases at V and 7 bases at J; junction bases unmatched: 2. CDR1 LGHNA and CDR2 YSLEER come from the germline V gene. The CDR3 protein is CASSQDRAQPQHF. The CDR3 DNA is TGCGCCAGCAGCCAGGACAGGGCGCAGCCCCAGCATTTT.

V usage is TRBV13 and J usage is TRBJ2-3; D ambiguous. The CDR3 length is 16 residues. The ends were cut back, 2 bases at V and 0 bases at J, with 12 bases in the middle. Germline loops: CDR1 PRHDT, CDR2 FYEKMQ (reference sequence). The DNA of the CDR3 is TGTGCCAGCAGCTTAAGTTACTTGGGAAGCACAGATACGCAGTATTTT. The encoded protein is CASSLSYLGSTDTQYF.

This clonotype has a count of ten or more. The chain has TRBV7-9 and TRBJ2-3; D is possibly TRBD1 (6 bases). Germline CDR1 and CDR2: SEHNR and FQNEAQ (reference sequence). The CDR3 sequence is 15 residues long. The V end was cut by 3 bases, the J end by 5 bases, with 15 bases between. The CDR3, as DNA: TGTGCCAGCAGCTTTAGCAGGGGCTGGGGAGATACGCAGTATTTT. Residues: CASSFSRGWGDTQYF.

This clonotype was found a few times. V usage is TRBV21-1 and J usage is TRBJ1-6; the table's D call, TRBD1, has no DNA check behind it. TRBV21-1 is listed as a pseudogene. The CDR3 extends over 14 amino acids. CDR3 DNA sequence: TGTGCCAGCAAATGGGTAACAGGGTATTCACCCCTCCACTTT. Its protein is CASKWVTGYSPLHF.

This clonotype was observed at least ten times. This sequence joins TRBV29-1 and TRBJ2-5; weak D call: TRBD2 (7 bases). This CDR3 is built from 13 residues. Deletions cut 7 bases from V and 5 bases from J, with 17 bases between. The V gene's germline CDR1 is SQVTM and CDR2 ANQGSEA. The CDR3 region is CSGGGALPETQYF. CDR3 in DNA: TGCAGCGGCGGGGGCGCGCTCCCCGAGACCCAGTACTTC. The whole variable domain, filled in from reference TRBV29-1 and TRBJ2-5, reads SAVISQKPSRDICQRGTSLTIQCQVDSQVTMMFWYRQQPGQSLTLIATANQGSEATYESGFVIDKFPISRPNLTFSTLTVSNMSPEDSSIYLCSGGGALPETQYFGPGTRLLVL.

The J gene is TRBJ1-3, the V gene TRBV29-1; D might be TRBD1 (5 bases). CDR1 is SQVTM and CDR2 is ANQGSEA in the germline V gene. Trimming left V 0 bases short and J 8 bases short, with 23 bases between. The CDR3 is 17 amino acids. The CDR3, as DNA: TGCAGCGTTGAAGAGCGCTCCTACTCAGGGTGGAAGGACACCATATATTTT. Translated: CSVEERSYSGWKDTIYF.

V gene TRBV20-1 combines with J gene TRBJ2-4; maybe TRBD2 (6 bases). The V and J ends lost 3 bases and 8 bases respectively, with 11 bases between them. Germline-derived CDR1 and CDR2 are DFQATT and SNEGSKA (reference sequence). This CDR3 has 12 amino acids. CDR3 DNA sequence: TGCAGTGCTAGTTTGGGAGGCGACATTCAGTACTTC. Amino acids: CSASLGGDIQYF.

The rearrangement joins TRBV12-3 or TRBV12-4 to TRBJ2-3; D may be TRBD1 (6 bases). The CDR3 is 13 amino acids. Trimming took 6 bases from V and 2 from J, leaving 9 bases between them. The CDR3 protein is CASRQGPTDTQYF. CDR3 in DNA: TGTGCCAGCAGACAGGGTCCCACAGATACGCAGTATTTT.

The chain has TRBV5-1 and TRBJ1-4, with TRBD1 as a possible D gene (6 bases). This CDR3 region has 15 residues. The V gene lost 0 bases and the J gene lost 6 bases, with 12 bases spanning the gap. CDR1 is SGHRS and CDR2 is YFSETQ in the germline V gene. CDR3 region: CASSLAGASYEKLFF. The CDR3 coding sequence is TGCGCCAGCAGCTTGGCAGGGGCCTCGTATGAAAAACTGTTTTTT.

This clonotype was observed a few times. The chain is built from TRBV5-1 and TRBJ1-3, with D unresolved. V dropped 2 bases and J dropped 0 bases, with 15 bases sitting between them. Germline V gene data show CDR1 as SGHRS and CDR2 as YFSETQ. The CDR3 runs 17 residues. Written as DNA, the CDR3 is TGCGCCAGCAGCTTCCTCCTCTCGGGGTCCTCTGGAAACACCATATATTTT. Its translation: CASSFLLSGSSGNTIYF.

This clonotype has only a few counts. The gene calls are TRBV7-9 and TRBJ2-7; TRBD2 matches 11 bases. V lost 1 base and J lost 6; bases outside the gene matches: 5. CDR1 is SEHNR and CDR2 is FQNEAQ in the germline V gene (reference sequence). This CDR3 has 15 amino acids. The CDR3 DNA follows: TGTGCCAGCAGCTTAGTGATGACTAGCGGGATCGAGCAGTACTTC. This codes for CASSLVMTSGIEQYF.

There are many counts of this clonotype. J is TRBJ2-3 and V is TRBV15; D unresolved. The CDR3 runs to 13 residues. The V gene lost 0 bases and the J gene lost 2 bases, with 3 bases spanning the gap. Germline loops: CDR1 LNHNV, CDR2 YYDKDF (reference sequence). The CDR3 loop is CATSRDATDTQYF. CDR3 in DNA: TGTGCCACCAGCAGAGACGCCACAGATACGCAGTATTTT.

The chain has TRBV12-3 or TRBV12-4 and TRBJ2-7; no clear D gene. V lost 2 bases to trimming and J lost 3 bases, with 8 bases between them. This CDR3 comprises 13 residues. The CDR3 DNA sequence: TGTGCCAGCAGTTTACAGGAGCGCTACGAGCAGTACTTC. Amino acids: CASSLQERYEQYF.

This clonotype has just a few counts. The genes are TRBV27 and TRBJ2-5; D gene ambiguous. Germline-derived CDR1 and CDR2 are MNHEY and SMNVEV (reference sequence). The CDR3 is 15 amino acids. V lost 4 bases, J lost 5 bases, and 17 bases lay in between. As DNA, the CDR3 is TGTGCCAGCAGTTCCCGGACGGGCGGTAGGGAGACCCAGTACTTC. Translation gives CASSSRTGGRETQYF.

The chain uses TRBV12-3 or TRBV12-4 and TRBJ2-7, with D hard to call. V was clipped by 3 bases and J by 6 bases, with 12 bases between them. This CDR3 comprises 13 residues. The CDR3 region is CASSFSGPGEQYF. CDR3 in DNA: TGTGCCAGCAGTTTTTCTGGCCCGGGCGAGCAGTACTTC.

This clonotype was counted a few times. This chain links TRBV5-1 with TRBJ2-3; TRBD2 matches at 7 bases. After removal of 4 bases from V and 2 bases from J, the junction contained 13 bases not matched to a gene. The germline gives CDR1 SGHRS, CDR2 YFSETQ. The CDR3 has 17 residues. CDR3 residues: CASSLSPGGRLTDTQYF. The CDR3, as DNA: TGCGCCAGCAGCCTGTCCCCCGGGGGGAGGCTCACAGATACGCAGTATTTT.

The sample holds a few counts of this clonotype. The rearrangement links TRBV10-3 to TRBJ1-6; weak D call: TRBD1 (5 bases). CDR1 is ENHRY and CDR2 is SYGVKD in the germline V gene. This CDR3 region has 13 residues. Trimming took 8 bases from V and 8 from J, leaving 13 bases between them. The CDR3 DNA follows: TGTGCCATCCGAACCCAGGGTGATTCACCCCTCCACTTT. Translation gives CAIRTQGDSPLHF.